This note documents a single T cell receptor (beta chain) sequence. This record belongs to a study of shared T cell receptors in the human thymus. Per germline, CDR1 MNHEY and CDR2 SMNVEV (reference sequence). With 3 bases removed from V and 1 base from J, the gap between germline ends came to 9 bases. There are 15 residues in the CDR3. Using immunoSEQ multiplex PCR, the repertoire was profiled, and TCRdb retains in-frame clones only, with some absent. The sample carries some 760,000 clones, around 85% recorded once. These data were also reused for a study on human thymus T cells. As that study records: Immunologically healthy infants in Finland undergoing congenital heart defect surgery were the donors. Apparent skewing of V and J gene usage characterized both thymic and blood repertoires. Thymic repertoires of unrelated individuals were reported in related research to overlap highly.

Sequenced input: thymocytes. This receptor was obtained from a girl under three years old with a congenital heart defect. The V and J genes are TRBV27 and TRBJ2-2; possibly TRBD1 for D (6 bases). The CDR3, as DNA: TGTGCCAGCAGTTTTGGGGGCTGGAACACCGGGGAGCTGTTTTTT. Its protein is CASSFGGWNTGELFF.